The 18 T cell receptor beta chains in this list originate from one sample, sequenced in a study of blood T cell repertoires in COVID-19 (TCRdb year 2020). Libraries were constructed by the immunoSEQ multiplex PCR assay. The clones in this table, taken by TCRdb from immuneACCESS, are in-frame only. Not every clone is retained; where verified, under half of the shortfall comes from an unresolved V gene, and the cause of the rest is unknown. The sample table shows 90,000 to 120,000 clones, and more than 80% are seen once. The ten largest clones capture 4% to 6% of the sample. Sequencing used peripheral blood. Receptors were obtained from a man aged 35 to 55 with active or convalescent COVID-19.

The chain joins TRBV4-3 to TRBJ1-1; tentative D call: TRBD1 (6 bases). This CDR3 is built from 16 residues. V was trimmed by 1 base and J by 3 bases, leaving 15 bases between them. Germline V lookup: CDR1 LGHNA, CDR2 YSLEER. The CDR3 DNA sequence: TGCGCCAGCAGCCAAGTGGGCGGGGGGGCGTACACTGAAGCTTTCTTT. Translation: CASSQVGGGAYTEAFF.

The rearrangement uses TRBV25-1 and TRBJ1-1, with D possibly being TRBD1 (6 bases). CDR1 is MGHDK and CDR2 is SYGVNS in the germline V gene. V dropped 5 bases and J dropped 1 base, with 17 bases sitting between them. The CDR3 spans 16 residues. In DNA, the CDR3 is TGTGCCAGCAGTCCCCTAATTCCGACAGGGAACACTGAAGCTTTCTTT. Its protein is CASSPLIPTGNTEAFF.

V gene TRBV7-9 combines with J gene TRBJ1-1, with a possible D match to TRBD1 (5 bases). V was clipped by 5 bases and J by 13 bases, with 17 bases between them. This CDR3 region has 12 residues. CDR1 is SEHNR, CDR2 FQNEAQ, per germline (reference sequence). The CDR3 region is CASSGLDRSGFF. The CDR3 coding sequence is TGTGCCAGCAGCGGTCTCGACAGATCCGGTTTCTTT.

V and J are TRBV5-4 and TRBJ1-1; 11 nucleotides agree with TRBD1. J lost 4 bases, V lost 4 bases, and 6 bases had no gene match. Germline CDR1 is SGHNT and CDR2 is YYREEE (reference sequence). The CDR3 is 15 amino acids. Written as DNA, the CDR3 is TGTGCCAGCAGCGGACAGGGGGCGCTTGGCACTGAAGCTTTCTTT. It yields the protein CASSGQGALGTEAFF. Looking up the rest from reference TRBV5-4 and TRBJ1-1 gives the full variable domain: ETGVTQSPTHLIKTRGQQVTLRCSSQSGHNTVSWYQQALGQGPQFIFQYYREEENGRGNFPPRFSGLQFPNYSSELNVNALELDDSALYLCASSGQGALGTEAFFGQGTRLTVV.

The chain has TRBV6-2 or TRBV6-3 and TRBJ1-5; 8 positions match TRBD1. J lost 6 bases, V lost 0 bases, and 10 bases had no gene match. Germline V gene lookup returns CDR1 MNHEY and CDR2 SVGEGT. This CDR3 is built from 17 residues. The CDR3 is CASSYSPDRGRSQPQHF. The CDR3 DNA sequence: TGTGCCAGCAGTTACTCTCCTGACAGGGGAAGGAGTCAGCCCCAGCATTTT.

V gene TRBV12-3 or TRBV12-4 combines with J gene TRBJ2-2, with 8 bases matching TRBD1. With V trimmed by 3 bases and J by 6 bases, 0 bases remained unmatched. This CDR3 comprises 13 residues. The CDR3 is CASSLTGAGELFF. The CDR3, as DNA: TGTGCCAGCAGTTTGACAGGGGCCGGGGAGCTGTTTTTT.

The V gene is TRBV12-3 or TRBV12-4, the J gene TRBJ1-1; 12 bases fit TRBD1. The CDR3 sequence is 12 residues long. V was pared by 6 bases and J by 8 bases, with 1 base of the junction left unmatched. The CDR3 sequence: CASRGTGGEAFF. For the CDR3, the DNA is TGTGCCAGCAGAGGGACAGGGGGCGAAGCTTTCTTT.

The V and J genes are TRBV9 and TRBJ2-3, with TRBD1 identical over 8 bases. This CDR3 contains 15 residues. The ends lost 3 bases at V and 5 bases at J; junction bases unmatched: 8. From germline, CDR1 is SGDLS and CDR2 YYNGEE. DNA of the CDR3: TGTGCCAGCAGCGAGAGACAGGGGCTAGGAGATACGCAGTATTTT. The encoded protein is CASSERQGLGDTQYF.

This sequence joins TRBV28 and TRBJ2-7, with TRBD2 matching over 11 bases. With V trimmed by 6 bases and J by 11 bases, 9 bases remained unmatched. The CDR3 extends over 13 amino acids. The germline V gene encodes CDR1 MDHEN and CDR2 SYDVKM. CDR3 in amino acids: CASRAGSSGRKYF. CDR3 nucleotide sequence: TGTGCCAGCAGAGCGGGCTCTAGCGGGAGGAAGTACTTC.

This chain links TRBV28 with TRBJ1-5, with 7 nucleotides matching TRBD1. Germline values: CDR1 MDHEN, CDR2 SYDVKM. J gave up 7 bases and V 3 bases, and 12 bases lay outside the gene matches. The CDR3 extends over 16 amino acids. The chain's CDR3 is CASSFRTSGTAQPQHF. The CDR3 nucleotides read TGTGCCAGCAGTTTCCGAACCTCCGGGACAGCGCAGCCCCAGCATTTT.

The chain employs TRBV28 and TRBJ1-2; TRBD1 matches at 8 bases. This CDR3 contains 14 residues. V was pared by 10 bases and J by 4 bases, with 11 bases of the junction left unmatched. The germline gives CDR1 MDHEN, CDR2 SYDVKM. CDR3 bases: TGTGCCACCCGAACGGGGCAGGGGGCCTATGGCTACACCTTC. This codes for CATRTGQGAYGYTF.

To note about this clone: The sample has other DNA sequences that encode this CDR3 too. The chain carries TRBV28 and TRBJ1-2; D gene unclear. V was shortened by 6 bases and J by 3 bases, with 8 bases between the two germline ends. Germline lookup yields CDR1 MDHEN and CDR2 SYDVKM. CDR3 length: 12 residues. The CDR3 protein is CASSWLDYGYTF. The DNA for the CDR3 is TGTGCCAGCAGCTGGTTAGACTATGGCTACACCTTC.

The rearrangement links TRBV4-1 to TRBJ2-5; TRBD2 matches at 8 bases. CDR3 length equals 13 residues. J lost 9 bases, V lost 1 base, and 4 bases had no gene match. Per the germline V gene, CDR1 is MGHRA and CDR2 is YSYEKL. CDR3 coding DNA: TGCGCCAGCAGCCAAGTTGGCGGGGGGTCCCAGTACTTC. It yields the protein CASSQVGGGSQYF.

The CDR3 sequence is CASDRGQDNSPLHF. CDR3 DNA: TGTGCCAGCGACCGCGGACAGGATAATTCACCCCTCCACTTT. The chain links TRBV19 to TRBJ1-6; 7 nucleotides align to TRBD1. Unmatched junction bases numbered 7, after V lost 9 bases and J lost 5 bases. The CDR3 consists of 14 residues. From germline, CDR1 is LNHDA and CDR2 SQIVND (reference sequence). The entire variable domain, with the rest obtained from reference TRBV19 and TRBJ1-6, is as follows: DGGITQSPKYLFRKEGQNVTLSCEQNLNHDAMYWYRQDPGQGLRLIYYSQIVNDFQKGDIAEGYSVSREKKESFPLTVTSAQKNPTAFYLCASDRGQDNSPLHFGNGTRLTVT.

The chain combines TRBV4-2 with TRBJ2-7; maybe TRBD1 (5 bases). CDR3 size: 14 residues. Germline CDR1 reads LGHNA; CDR2 reads YNFKEQ. V was trimmed by 0 bases and J by 4 bases, leaving 10 bases between them. Written as DNA, the CDR3 is TGTGCCAGCAGCCAAGAATGGGGCAGGTACGAGCAGTACTTC. It encodes CASSQEWGRYEQYF.

This chain uses TRBV5-6 with TRBJ2-2; 9 bases align to TRBD1. J was trimmed by 5 bases and V by 3 bases; bases with no gene match: 8. Germline-derived CDR1 and CDR2 are SGHDT and YYEEEE. The CDR3 contains 16 residues. As DNA, the CDR3 is TGTGCCAGCAGCTCGATTATGACAGGGGGGACCGGGGAGCTGTTTTTT. This translates into CASSSIMTGGTGELFF.

The chain is built from TRBV18 and TRBJ2-7; the match to TRBD1 covers 7 bases. This CDR3 comprises 13 residues. Germline V gene sequence: CDR1 KGHSH, CDR2 LQKENI. With 3 bases clipped from V and 6 bases from J, the junction kept 5 bases outside the gene matches. CDR3 DNA: TGTGCCAGCTCACCGGGACAGTTCTCCGAGCAGTACTTC. It yields the protein CASSPGQFSEQYF. Filled out from reference TRBV18 and TRBJ2-7, the complete variable domain reads NAGVMQNPRHLVRRRGQEARLRCSPMKGHSHVYWYRQLPEEGLKFMVYLQKENIIDESGMPKERFSAEFPKEGPSILRIQQVVRGDSAAYFCASSPGQFSEQYFGPGTRLTVT.

V gene TRBV11-2 combines with J gene TRBJ2-1; possible D gene TRBD2, 6 bases. This CDR3 is built from 14 residues. CDR1 is SGHAT, CDR2 FQNNGV, per germline. Trimming cost V 2 bases and J 9 bases, with 14 bases left between them. Here the CDR3 DNA reads TGTGCCAGCAGCTTACAGCAGGGAGCGGGTGAGCAGTTCTTC. It yields the protein CASSLQQGAGEQFF.